This paragraph covers one TCR beta chain sequence. Its antigen is currently not known. No base quality values were provided; no much bigger clone lies one nucleotide off. These data are taken from a study of blood T cell repertoires in COVID-19 (TCRdb year 2020). For the study in its entirety: Samples from collaborators originated in the United States, Italy and Spain and spanned both the acute and convalescent phases of COVID-19. Samples came from the ongoing ImmuneRACE study (first 160 participants) plus 1,254 subjects from 6 global collaborators. The sample metadata nearly always contained a de-identified subject ID, COVID-19 status, age in years and sex. The repertoires were released in a freely available public database meant as a resource for research on the immune response to SARS-CoV-2. Where available, HLA class I and class II types were obtained from metadata supplied by the sample provider rather than from assay-based typing. Subjects who had been exposed to COVID-19, were actively infected with it, or had recovered from it provided the deeply sampled blood TCRbeta repertoires that made up the dataset. The prospective study material was composed of cDNA or gDNA derived from T cells, B-cell-depleted T cells, or PBMCs. Results and caveats for the whole study, not just this receptor: The amount of clinical and demographic metadata varied by source and participant and was provided uncurated.

TCRbeta CDR3 regions were amplified from genomic DNA by means of the immunoSEQ Assay, a bias-controlled multiplex PCR. In the authors' own workflow: Within the assay, amplification of reference gene primers was used to estimate how many nucleated cells each sample contained. To quantify the absolute abundance of each unique TCRbeta CDR3 rearrangement, sequence reads were collapsed and filtered. Productive Simpson clonality was computed per sample as the square root of Simpson's diversity index over productive rearrangements. In TCRdb, the immuneACCESS table is reduced to in-frame sequences with V and J assigned. These tables do not hold every clone; where another copy was compared, an unresolved V gene accounts for under half, and the others remain unexplained. That table furnishes V, J and clone size, whereas the DNA furnished D and trimming. For this sample the table gives about 230,000 clones, of which over 80% were detected only once. Together, the top ten hold approximately 30% of the sample.

The collaborating institutions used their own protocols to collect whole blood in K2EDTA tubes. Collaborator samples were shipped for TCRbeta analysis as frozen whole blood, isolated PBMCs, or DNA extracted from either sample type. The TCR was taken from a man between 35 and 55 years old with acute or convalescent COVID-19. Sequencing was performed on peripheral blood.

The encoded CDR3 is CASSVSGTDTQYF. The DNA is TGTGCCAGCAGCGTAAGCGGCACAGATACGCAGTATTTT. The sequence links TRBV9 to TRBJ2-3; confidence is insufficient to name the D gene. The germline V gene specifies SGDLS as CDR1 and YYNGEE as CDR2. The CDR3 contains 13 residues, cysteine and phenylalanine counted. Only the CDR3 region is kept as DNA, spanning 39 bases read in frame from base 1. Between the V and J ends, shortened by 1 base and 1 base respectively, the junction contains 4 bases.